One TCR beta chain is described in this entry. Sequenced by immunoSEQ multiplex PCR; TCRdb stores in-frame clones only, minus some. The profile shows 70,000 to 95,000 clones, about 82% of them singletons. Pooled samples include second doses given at about 4 or 12 weeks. V lost 6 bases, J lost 2 bases, and 5 bases stayed unmatched. The CDR3 covers 15 residues. Germline V gene lookup returns CDR1 MGHDK and CDR2 SYGVNS. The data originate from a study of T cell responses to AZD1222 COVID-19 vaccine. The TCR comes from an adult who received the AZD1222 COVID-19 vaccine. The starting material was peripheral blood, obtained 28 days after the second AZD1222 dose. The V gene is TRBV25-1, the J gene TRBJ1-2, with 11 bases that match TRBD1. The chain's CDR3 is CASSEGTGGNYGYTF. The CDR3 DNA reads TGTGCCAGCAGCGAAGGGACAGGGGGAAACTATGGCTACACCTTC.